Following are 8 T cell receptor beta chains from one sample sequenced in a study of post-analysis software for immune sequencing data. Points from the study as a whole: The study found TRBV5-6, TRBV5-1 and TRBV20-1 among 5 or 6 TRBV segments more frequent in patients than controls.

The antigens of these receptors remain unknown. Unique molecular identifiers were carried by the TCR beta cDNA libraries. TCRdb re-derived calls from the PCR reads in MiXCR, one entry per CDR3 protein. The sample has about 540,000 distinct CDR3 sequences; around 34% are singletons. Sequences were obtained from blood. These receptors came from a girl younger than 18 with multiple sclerosis.

This rearrangement joins TRBV10-1 to TRBJ2-3; the D gene is possibly TRBD2 (6 bases). This CDR3 spans 14 amino acids. Germline V gene lookup returns CDR1 WNHNN and CDR2 SYGVQD (reference sequence). The V and J ends lost 3 bases and 4 bases respectively, with 11 bases between them. Here the CDR3 DNA reads TGCGCCAGCAGTGACGGAGCGGGCCCAGATACGCAGTATTTT. This sequence encodes CASSDGAGPDTQYF.

There are a few counts of this clonotype. This chain uses TRBV5-1 with TRBJ2-1, with 11 positions matching TRBD2. V shed 0 bases, J shed 0 bases, and the junction held 5 bases outside the gene matches. Germline V gives CDR1 SGHRS, CDR2 YFSETQ. This CDR3 is 18 amino acids long. The CDR3: CASSLVLAGGLSYNEQFF. CDR3 nucleotide sequence: TGCGCCAGCAGCTTGGTCCTAGCGGGGGGACTCTCCTACAATGAGCAGTTCTTC.

This clonotype is a singleton in its sample. This chain connects TRBV6-2 or TRBV6-3 to TRBJ2-5; 11 bases fit TRBD2. The CDR3 spans 16 residues. Per germline, CDR1 MNHEY and CDR2 SVGEGT. After removal of 6 bases from V and 2 bases from J, the junction contained 8 bases not matched to a gene. The CDR3 loop is CASRFLAGGLQETQYF. In DNA, the CDR3 is TGTGCCAGCAGATTTCTAGCGGGGGGACTTCAAGAGACCCAGTACTTC.

V usage is TRBV4-1 and J usage is TRBJ1-1, with no clear D. This CDR3 spans 14 amino acids. V shed 1 base and J shed 3 bases, with 9 bases lying between them. Germline V CDR1 and CDR2: MGHRA, YSYEKL. CDR3 in DNA: TGCGCCAGCAGCCAAGTAGGGATGTACACTGAAGCTTTCTTT. This codes for CASSQVGMYTEAFF.

The V gene is TRBV25-1, the J gene TRBJ2-5, with 11 positions matching TRBD1. Germline V lookup: CDR1 MGHDK, CDR2 SYGVNS. The CDR3 consists of 15 residues. J gave up 5 bases and V 4 bases, and 6 bases lay outside the gene matches. In nucleotides, the CDR3 is TGTGCCAGCAGTGCCCGGACAGGGGGCGGTGAGACCCAGTACTTC. This codes for CASSARTGGGETQYF.

The V gene is TRBV15, the J gene TRBJ2-7, with a weak D call TRBD1 (6 bases). In germline, CDR1 is LNHNV, CDR2 YYDKDF (reference sequence). This CDR3 is 16 amino acids long. V lost 5 bases, J lost 0 bases, and 17 bases lay in between. The CDR3 bases are TGTGCCACCAGCGGACCAGGACAGTTCAGCTCCTACGAGCAGTACTTC. Translation gives CATSGPGQFSSYEQYF.

The sample holds a few counts of this clonotype. This chain links TRBV5-1 with TRBJ2-1, with 9 bases fitting TRBD2. Losses at the gene ends were 6 bases for V and 7 bases for J; bases not matched to a gene: 8. CDR3 length: 14 amino acids. From germline, CDR1 is SGHRS and CDR2 YFSETQ. CDR3 coding DNA: TGCGCCAGCATGCGCGGGGGGGCTCCTAATGAGCAGTTCTTC. Protein: CASMRGGAPNEQFF.

The chain recombines TRBV5-1 with TRBJ2-3; tentatively, D is TRBD2 (6 bases). Germline CDR1 SGHRS, CDR2 YFSETQ. The CDR3 spans 14 residues. V lost 0 bases and J lost 3, with 8 bases in between. For the CDR3, the DNA is TGCGCCAGCAGCTTGGGGGACTTTACAGATACGCAGTATTTT. Protein: CASSLGDFTDTQYF. The entire variable domain, with the rest obtained from reference TRBV5-1 and TRBJ2-3, is as follows: KAGVTQTPRYLIKTRGQQVTLSCSPISGHRSVSWYQQTPGQGLQFLFEYFSETQRNKGNFPGRFSGRQFSNSRSEMNVSTLELGDSALYLCASSLGDFTDTQYFGPGTRLTVL.